The 17 T cell receptor beta chains listed next were all sequenced from one sample in a study of T cells in localized non-small cell lung cancer (dated by TCRdb to about 2020). Library prep was done by the immunoSEQ multiplex PCR assay. This is the immuneACCESS table as TCRdb keeps it, with only in-frame sequences that have V and J called. A part of the clones is gone; compared with another copy, unresolved V genes explain less than half, and the rest is unexplained. The sample table shows 90,000 to 95,000 clones, and approximately 91% are seen once. The top ten constitute about 4% of the sample. Sequenced here: PBMCs, sampled before any cancer treatment. These receptors all come from a woman aged 40-70 years with stage II squamous cell lung carcinoma.

The chain carries TRBV10-2 and TRBJ2-7; D unclear. This CDR3 is 13 amino acids long. Per germline, CDR1 WSHSY and CDR2 SAAADI. Trimming stripped 6 bases from V and 7 bases from J, with 16 bases between. The CDR3 DNA sequence: TGCGCCAGCAGGGACCTCATGGGTTGGGAGCAGTACTTC. Amino acids: CASRDLMGWEQYF.

The V call is TRBV15, the J call TRBJ2-1, with D tentatively TRBD2 (5 bases). The CDR3 runs to 14 residues. Trimming took 0 bases from V and 12 from J, leaving 15 bases between them. Germline V gene lookup returns CDR1 LNHNV and CDR2 YYDKDF (reference sequence). CDR3 nucleotide sequence: TGTGCCACCAGCAGAGATTCTGCTAGCCGGGGGCAGTTCTTC. Translating gives CATSRDSASRGQFF.

The J gene is TRBJ2-2, the V gene TRBV5-1; D not certain. Trimming cost V 0 bases and J 4 bases, with 10 bases left between them. The CDR3 runs 15 residues. Germline V gene lookup returns CDR1 SGHRS and CDR2 YFSETQ. The CDR3 reads CASSLEIGATGELFF. In DNA form, the CDR3 reads TGCGCCAGCAGCTTGGAAATCGGAGCCACCGGGGAGCTGTTTTTT.

The chain has TRBV2 and TRBJ1-2, with D possibly being TRBD1 (6 bases). Trimming stripped 7 bases from V and 4 bases from J, with 10 bases between. CDR3 size: 12 residues. Germline CDR1 SNHLY, CDR2 FYNNEI. The chain's CDR3 is CASKGVTYGYTF. The CDR3 bases are TGTGCCAGCAAGGGGGTAACCTATGGCTACACCTTC.

This chain connects TRBV5-1 to TRBJ1-1; no firm D call. This CDR3 comprises 16 residues. CDR1 is SGHRS and CDR2 is YFSETQ in the germline V gene. V lost 3 bases and J 2 bases, leaving 17 bases between the germline ends. CDR3 DNA sequence: TGCGCCAGCAGCTCGGGAGAACAGCATTCTAACACTGAAGCTTTCTTT. It codes for CASSSGEQHSNTEAFF.

This clone was seen a few times. J is TRBJ1-1 and V is TRBV19; no firm D call. The V end was cut by 5 bases, the J end by 0 bases, with 4 bases between. This CDR3 has 12 amino acids. Looked up from germline, CDR1 is LNHDA and CDR2 is SQIVND (reference sequence). DNA for the CDR3: TGTGCCAGTAGTTACATGAACACTGAAGCTTTCTTT. This encodes CASSYMNTEAFF.

This clone was observed once. The chain is built from TRBV5-1 and TRBJ2-3; weak D call: TRBD2 (6 bases). The germline CDR1 and CDR2 sequences are SGHRS and YFSETQ. The CDR3 contains 14 residues. V was pared by 1 base and J by 8 bases, with 14 bases between. The CDR3 DNA reads TGCGCCAGCAGCTTGATCGGGAGTTCGGGTACGCAGTATTTT. This gives the protein CASSLIGSSGTQYF.

The chain employs TRBV7-8 and TRBJ2-1, with D perhaps being TRBD1 or TRBD2 (5 bases each). This CDR3 is 16 amino acids long. The V and J ends lost 8 bases and 0 bases respectively, with 17 bases between them. Germline-derived CDR1 and CDR2 are SGHVS and FQNEAQ. CDR3 DNA sequence: TGTGCCAGCCACAAACGAGGGGTGGGCTCCTACAATGAGCAGTTCTTC. Translation gives CASHKRGVGSYNEQFF.

This clone was observed a single time. The chain couples TRBV28 to TRBJ2-7; maybe TRBD1 (5 bases). The CDR3 is made up of 15 amino acids. V was cut by 2 bases and J by 1 base, with 12 bases left in between. CDR1 and CDR2 (germline): MDHEN, SYDVKM. Here the CDR3 reads CASSLLRVMSYEQYF. The CDR3 region has the DNA TGTGCCAGCAGTTTACTCAGGGTAATGTCCTACGAGCAGTACTTC. The whole variable domain, filled in from reference TRBV28 and TRBJ2-7, reads DVKVTQSSRYLVKRTGEKVFLECVQDMDHENMFWYRQDPGLGLRLIYFSYDVKMKEKGDIPEGYSVSREKKERFSLILESASTNQTSMYLCASSLLRVMSYEQYFGPGTRLTVT.

The chain combines TRBV9 with TRBJ1-4; no clear D. Germline values: CDR1 SGDLS, CDR2 YYNGEE. V was shortened by 0 bases and J by 2 bases, with 8 bases between the two germline ends. The CDR3 has 15 amino acids. CDR3 amino acids: CASSVDGFTNEKLFF. Written as DNA, the CDR3 is TGTGCCAGCAGCGTAGATGGGTTTACTAATGAAAAACTGTTTTTT.

V gene TRBV29-1 combines with J gene TRBJ1-2, with D perhaps TRBD1 (6 bases). V was clipped by 6 bases and J by 8 bases, with 16 bases between them. There are 12 residues in the CDR3. Germline-derived CDR1 and CDR2 are SQVTM and ANQGSEA. DNA of the CDR3: TGCAGCGTGGGGGCACCCTCAACGGGCTACACCTTC. Translated, it gives CSVGAPSTGYTF.

V usage is TRBV5-4 and J usage is TRBJ2-2; no firm D call. Per the germline V gene, CDR1 is SGHNT and CDR2 is YYREEE (reference sequence). V dropped 4 bases and J dropped 6 bases, with 4 bases sitting between them. The CDR3 spans 11 residues. CDR3 sequence: CASSEPGELFF. DNA of the CDR3: TGTGCCAGCAGCGAACCCGGGGAGCTGTTTTTT.

The chain uses TRBV2 and TRBJ2-3, with 11 bases that match TRBD2. V was clipped by 4 bases and J by 0 bases; unmatched bases: 3. Germline-derived CDR1 and CDR2 are SNHLY and FYNNEI. The CDR3 spans 16 residues. CDR3 nucleotides: TGTGCCAGCAGTGGACTAGCGGGATTAAGCACAGATACGCAGTATTTT. It specifies CASSGLAGLSTDTQYF. Complete variable domain (other parts from reference TRBV2 and TRBJ2-3): EPEVTQTPSHQVTQMGQEVILRCVPISNHLYFYWYRQILGQKVEFLVSFYNNEISEKSEIFDDQFSVERPDGSNFTLKIRSTKLEDSAMYFCASSGLAGLSTDTQYFGPGTRLTVL.

V gene TRBV27 combines with J gene TRBJ1-1, with a weak D call TRBD1 (6 bases). V lost 6 bases and J lost 3, with 17 bases in between. Germline assignment: CDR1 MNHEY and CDR2 SMNVEV (reference sequence). The CDR3 runs to 15 residues. The CDR3 nucleotides are TGTGCCAGCAGAAGGGGAGACAGGAGACACACTGAAGCTTTCTTT. Its protein is CASRRGDRRHTEAFF.

A single count supports this clone. The rearrangement links TRBV15 to TRBJ2-1; D ambiguous. There are 15 residues in the CDR3. In germline, CDR1 is LNHNV, CDR2 YYDKDF (reference sequence). Trimming left V 0 bases short and J 3 bases short, with 9 bases between. The CDR3 is CATSREGIRYNEQFF. In DNA, the CDR3 is TGTGCCACCAGCAGAGAAGGGATCCGCTACAATGAGCAGTTCTTC.

This sequence joins TRBV28 and TRBJ1-1; D unclear. This CDR3 has 14 amino acids. Deletions cut 6 bases from V and 4 bases from J, with 15 bases between. Germline CDR1 and CDR2: MDHEN and SYDVKM. The CDR3 coding sequence is TGTGCCAGCAGGTTGGAGGAGGTCCGCACTGAAGCTTTCTTT. Translated: CASRLEEVRTEAFF.

This clone was seen more than once but under ten times. The CDR3 DNA follows: TGCGCCAGCACCCAGGGCCTCACCACAGATACGCAGTATTTT. It codes for CASTQGLTTDTQYF. This chain uses TRBV5-1 with TRBJ2-3; D is possibly TRBD1 (5 bases). Germline CDR1 reads SGHRS; CDR2 reads YFSETQ. V lost 6 bases and J lost 2, with 13 bases in between. The CDR3 covers 14 residues.